Presented here are 3 T cell receptor beta chains from one specimen sequenced in a study of technical replicates of blood from a few donors. TCRdb's copy holds only in-frame clones and misses some; the assay was immunoSEQ multiplex PCR. Among approximately 12,000 clones listed, around 96% were seen once. Source material: PBMCs. The source is a human donor in good health.

This chain connects TRBV28 to TRBJ2-5; tentatively, D is TRBD1 (5 bases). Germline CDR1 reads MDHEN; CDR2 reads SYDVKM. The CDR3 has 14 residues. Trimming took 1 base from V and 1 from J, leaving 7 bases between them. The CDR3 region has the DNA TGTGCCAGCAGTTTATCAGGGCTCCAAGAGACCCAGTACTTC. Translation gives CASSLSGLQETQYF.

The chain carries TRBV15 and TRBJ2-1, with 8 bases matching TRBD2. J was trimmed by 5 bases and V by 5 bases; bases with no gene match: 14. This CDR3 is built from 17 residues. CDR1 is LNHNV, CDR2 YYDKDF, per germline (reference sequence). The CDR3 loop reads CATSPLGAGEVNNEQFF. Here the CDR3 DNA reads TGTGCCACCAGCCCCCTGGGAGCGGGAGAGGTAAACAATGAGCAGTTCTTC.

To note about this clone: One junction end disagrees with the germline gene, perhaps due to a read error. This chain joins TRBV18 and TRBJ2-7; weak D call: TRBD2 (6 bases). The CDR3 is 12 amino acids. Germline lookup yields CDR1 KGHSH and CDR2 LQKENI. As DNA, the CDR3 is TGTGCCAGCTCTCCACTCGGGACTGTGATGTACTTC. It yields the protein CASSPLGTVMYF. The full variable domain, completed using reference TRBV18 and TRBJ2-7, is NAGVMQNPRHLVRRRGQEARLRCSPMKGHSHVYWYRQLPEEGLKFMVYLQKENIIDESGMPKERFSAEFPKEGPSILRIQQVVRGDSAAYFCASSPLGTVMYFGPGTRLTVT.